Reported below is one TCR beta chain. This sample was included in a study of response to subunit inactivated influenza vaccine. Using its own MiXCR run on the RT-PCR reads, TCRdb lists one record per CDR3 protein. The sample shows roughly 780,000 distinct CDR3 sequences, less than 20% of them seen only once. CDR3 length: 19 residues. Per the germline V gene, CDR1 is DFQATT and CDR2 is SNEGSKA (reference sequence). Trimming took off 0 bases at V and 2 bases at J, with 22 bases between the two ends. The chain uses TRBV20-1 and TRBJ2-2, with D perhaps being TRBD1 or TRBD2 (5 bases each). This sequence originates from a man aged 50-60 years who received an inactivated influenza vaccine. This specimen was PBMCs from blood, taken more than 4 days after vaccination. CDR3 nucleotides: TGCAGTGCTAGAGATCGCCTAGGGGTACCGGGGTTAAACACCGGGGAGCTGTTTTTT. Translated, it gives CSARDRLGVPGLNTGELFF.